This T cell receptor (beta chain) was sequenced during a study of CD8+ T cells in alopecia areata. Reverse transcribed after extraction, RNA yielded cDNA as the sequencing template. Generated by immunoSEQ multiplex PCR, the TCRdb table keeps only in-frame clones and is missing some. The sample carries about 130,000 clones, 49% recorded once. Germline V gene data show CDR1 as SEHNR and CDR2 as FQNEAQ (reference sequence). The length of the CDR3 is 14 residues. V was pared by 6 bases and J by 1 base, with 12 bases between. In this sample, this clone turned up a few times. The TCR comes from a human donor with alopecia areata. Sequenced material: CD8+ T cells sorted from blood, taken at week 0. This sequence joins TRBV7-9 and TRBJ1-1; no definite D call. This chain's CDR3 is CASSPSDGNTEAFF. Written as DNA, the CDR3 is TGTGCCAGCAGTCCATCCGACGGGAACACTGAAGCTTTCTTT.